This entry concerns a single TCR beta chain. Its cognate antigen has yet to be identified. The CDR3 has 15 amino acids, counting the end cysteine and phenylalanine. The sequence is cut down to CDR3 DNA, 45 bases in frame from base 1. V sheds 5 bases and J sheds 5 bases, leaving 13 bases between their ends. Sequences MNHEY (CDR1) and SMNVEV (CDR2) are obtained from the germline V gene (reference sequence). These data come from a study of cytomegalovirus exposure and HLA in healthy donors (dated by TCRdb to between 2016 and 2019). About the full investigation: An earlier analysis of approximately 640 of the donors reported approximately 270 Gb of sequence data and some 120 million unique TCR beta sequences from 190 million or so T cells. Among the approximately 400 genotyped donors, around 81% belonged to the genetic ancestry cluster associated with self-reported Caucasian donors. A separate validation cohort of roughly 130 different subjects was used in addition to the roughly 700-subject first cohort. Across roughly 420 genotyped donors of the cohort, an average of roughly 250,000 unique TCR beta nucleotide sequences per donor were sequenced, and 15% to 20% of those sequences were non-productive. Donor age, sex, ethnicity and CMV serostatus were compiled together with the repertoire data. An earlier analysis of some 500 of the donors applied high-throughput TCR beta sequencing to assess whether each TCR beta V gene segment acted as functional or pseudogenic. A later genetic analysis took genome-wide SNP genotypes for about 55% of the 666 donors and used that subset as a discovery cohort. A handful of DR-DQ haplotypes were treated as single units for association and clustering because of strong linkage in the cohort. The study used immunosequencing to profile the T cell repertoires of several hundred subjects and linked those repertoires to cytomegalovirus serostatus. A later analysis re-examined previously published TCR beta repertoires from more than 550 donors and added high-resolution HLA genotyping to investigate patterns of TCR occurrence. The aim of the study was to test whether cataloging public T cell receptors could identify signatures of past pathogen exposure. To predict cytomegalovirus infection status, the study brought together high-throughput TCR immunosequencing, statistical association of individual TCRs with disease status, and machine learning. Roughly 300 gigabases of sequencing data and 70 million to 100 million unique TCR sequences made up an early release that covered several hundred HLA-typed donors. In the later analysis, no new phenotypic data were used to find candidate immune exposures; instead, reliance was placed on TCR beta sequences and their occurrence across donors. Every repertoire in the discovery cohort had been generated on one and the same sequencing platform. Typing coverage differed by locus: A, B, C, DRB1 and DQB1 were typed in roughly 629-630 donors, DQA1 in 522, DPA1 in 600 to 610, and DPB1 in just under 490. Both class I and class II loci were covered by HLA typing, at four-digit resolution.

The cohort was made up of 500 to 850 healthy bone marrow donors. Cohort members were all nominally healthy when sampled, although unrecorded immune exposures were likely present. The donor tested CMV seronegative and was one of the 352 seronegative cohort members. Every donor gave a peripheral blood sample, and the peripheral blood mononuclear cells from that sample were used for TCR beta sequencing. The Qiagen DNeasy Blood Extraction Kit was used to extract genomic DNA from the blood cell samples. Libraries were built with the immunoSEQ multiplex PCR assay. The multiplex PCR relied on a mix of 60 forward primers for TCR Vbeta segments and 13 reverse primers for TCR Jbeta segments. Amplification of the CDR3 region of rearranged TCR beta genes was performed with a multiplex PCR assay on genomic DNA. On the Illumina HiSeq System, the amplified TCR beta libraries were sequenced as 87-base-pair reads. The study's processing was this. A later analysis counted about 76 million unique TCR beta chains across the 690 or so repertoires, and 9 million to 14 million of these chains were shared by at least two donors. Raw reads were error-corrected and collapsed into unique sequences with a nearest-neighbor algorithm that merged closely related sequences to remove PCR and sequencing errors. To assign V, D and J gene segments, CDR3 sequences were aligned to IMGT reference sequences. Each retained sequence needed at least a six-nucleotide match to both a V gene segment and a J gene segment. Rearrangements were called productive when the CDR3 lacked stop codons and stayed in frame with V and J; all others were non-productive. Following IMGT convention, CDR3 was defined as the stretch from the second conserved V-encoded cysteine to the conserved J-encoded phenylalanine. The earlier analysis of 500 to 600 of the donors excluded sequences that lacked an unambiguous match to a single V gene segment. In an earlier analysis of around 590 of the donors, a V segment was called functional when productive rearrangements were above 56.7%, and segregating when the standard deviation between donors exceeded 5%. To diagnose cytomegalovirus status from the catalog of TCR beta chain sequences, a statistical classification framework was built. In a later analysis, TCR nucleotide sequences were compared against IMGT/GENE-DB human TR gene sequences so that V and J genes could be assigned. In a later analysis, CDR3 sequences and most-parsimonious VDJ recombination scenarios were assigned using the TCRdist pipeline. A later analysis defined each TCR beta chain by its CDR3 amino acid sequence plus V-gene family, and excluded reads lacking a unique V-gene family. As a way to deal with suspected cross-contamination and a sequencing artifact, a later analysis dropped 450 to 600 nucleotide sequences that were highly shared and had low generation probability. In a later analysis, a clonal expansion index for each public chain was calculated from normalized within-repertoire ranks of inferred template counts. A later analysis computed generation probabilities with a VDJ recombination model fitted to out-of-frame rearrangements, and checked the results against IGoR. A later analysis scored TCR-TCR, TCR-HLA and TCR-CMV co-occurrence with hypergeometric tests, applying a repertoire-size bias correction to TCR pairs. A later analysis estimated false discovery rates by permuting HLA or CMV assignments 20 times. In a later analysis, co-occurring TCRs were grouped using DBSCAN, and TCRdist sequence similarity was added for clustering within HLA-allele-positive subsets. Co-occurrence clustering excluded repertoires with fewer than 30,000 or more than 120,000 public chains, plus five with anomalous nucleotide sharing. This is the immuneACCESS table as TCRdb keeps it, with only in-frame sequences that have V and J called. A part of the clones is gone; compared with another copy, unresolved V genes explain less than half, and the rest is unexplained. V and J calls and clone size are copied from that table; D and trimming were computed from the DNA. The data table for this sample lists about 42,000 clones. The top ten constitute over 1% of the sample.

Broader findings and caveats from the paper: In a later analysis, several top co-occurrence clusters were reported to appear linked to parvovirus B19, influenza, CMV and Epstein-Barr virus. For the cohort, immune exposure information was limited to CMV serostatus. When HLA alleles, especially DR and DQ, strongly co-occurred, TCR associations were difficult to assign to individual alleles. The sequencing pipeline was judged likely to have produced a cluster of highly shared sequence variants as a technical artifact. In a later analysis, the rate of TCR association differed among HLA loci, with DRB1 alleles having the most associated TCRs and HLA-C alleles having the fewest. In a later analysis, HLA-associated TCR beta chains were found to be more clonally expanded and to have lower generation probabilities than equally common non-associated chains. It was suggested by the authors that the approach could potentially be generalized to other disease states and immunological phenotypes. HLA typing was unavailable for some donors at each locus, so association tests used only the typed subset. Most TCR sequences were seen in very few donors, while some public TCRs were found in many individuals. The earlier analysis of about 600 of the donors excluded 15 to 20 rarely observed V segments, including chromosome 9 orphons, because counts were too low. In the study, 150 to 200 TCR beta chains were listed as associated with cytomegalovirus. A later analysis associated 16,951 TCR beta sequences with specific HLA alleles at a false discovery rate of 0.05. Most CMV-associated TCR beta chains appeared to be HLA-restricted in a later analysis, and the HLA associations seemed to be driven largely by CMV exposure. V-gene and J-gene trimming of TCR beta chains was associated with a missense DCLRE1C variant in a later genetic analysis, and the association was replicated in an independent cohort. In an earlier analysis of approximately 590 of the donors, most TCR beta V segments appeared in productive rearrangements about 90% or about 30% of the time, broadly matching IMGT annotations. The classifier was reported to diagnose cytomegalovirus status with high specificity and sensitivity in both the original and validation cohorts. Correlated functional status among segregating V segments might reflect linkage disequilibrium, but an unknown experimental factor could not be ruled out. In this cohort, only TCR beta chains were sequenced, and detectable features were limited by the absence of alpha or paired-chain data. A further reported finding was that TCR beta sequences accurately predicted the HLA-A and HLA-B alleles for most subjects in the first cohort. Presence/absence analyses assumed roughly uniform sequencing depth across donors, an assumption that may not hold. Some IMGT-functional V segments, including TRBV6-2 and TRBV6-3, could not be distinguished by the 87-base-pair reads and were therefore excluded. A few of the identified cytomegalovirus-associated TCR beta chains were confirmed in vitro to be specific for cytomegalovirus antigens. In a later genetic analysis, fewer N-insertions in productive TCRs were reported among donors in an Asian-associated ancestry cluster than the roughly 700-donor mean.

This clonotype was sampled from a man in his thirties or forties in good health and CMV-seronegative. Recombination connected TRBV27 to TRBJ1-6; no D gene call is confident. Sequences were obtained from PBMCs. The sequenced DNA: TGTGCCAGCAGTCCTCCACGGGGTGATAATTCACCCCTCCACTTT. It codes for CASSPPRGDNSPLHF.